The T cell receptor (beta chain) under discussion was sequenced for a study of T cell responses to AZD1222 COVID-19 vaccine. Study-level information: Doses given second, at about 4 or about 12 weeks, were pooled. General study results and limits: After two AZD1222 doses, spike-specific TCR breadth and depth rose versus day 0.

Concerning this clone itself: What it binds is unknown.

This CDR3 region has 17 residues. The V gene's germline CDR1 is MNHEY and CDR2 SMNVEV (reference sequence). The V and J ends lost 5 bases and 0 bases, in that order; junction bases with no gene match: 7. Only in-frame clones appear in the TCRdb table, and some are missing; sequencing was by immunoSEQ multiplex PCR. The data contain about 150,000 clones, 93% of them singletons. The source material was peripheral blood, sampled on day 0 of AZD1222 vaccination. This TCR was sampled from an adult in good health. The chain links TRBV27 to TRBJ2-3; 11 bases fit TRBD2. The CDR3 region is CASSPRLAGSSTDTQYF. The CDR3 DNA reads TGTGCCAGCAGTCCACGACTAGCGGGGTCTAGCACAGATACGCAGTATTTT.